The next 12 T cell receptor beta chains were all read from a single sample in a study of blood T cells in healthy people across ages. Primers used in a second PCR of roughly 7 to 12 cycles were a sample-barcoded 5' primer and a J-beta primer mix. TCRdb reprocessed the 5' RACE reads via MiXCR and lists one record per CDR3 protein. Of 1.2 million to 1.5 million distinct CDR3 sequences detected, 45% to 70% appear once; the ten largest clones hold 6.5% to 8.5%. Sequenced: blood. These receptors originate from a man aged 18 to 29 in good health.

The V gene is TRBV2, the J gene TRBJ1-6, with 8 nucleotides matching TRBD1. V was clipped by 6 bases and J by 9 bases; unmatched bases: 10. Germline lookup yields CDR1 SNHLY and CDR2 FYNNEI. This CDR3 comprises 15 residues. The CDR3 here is CASRSQGGLVSPLHF. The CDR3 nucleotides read TGTGCCAGCAGATCACAGGGGGGGTTGGTTTCACCCCTCCACTTT.

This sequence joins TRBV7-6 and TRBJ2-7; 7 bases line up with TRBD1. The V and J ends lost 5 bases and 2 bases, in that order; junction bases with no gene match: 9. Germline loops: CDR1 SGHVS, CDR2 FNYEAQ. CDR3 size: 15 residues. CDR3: CASSARQGDPYEQYF. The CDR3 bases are TGTGCCAGCAGCGCCCGACAGGGAGACCCCTACGAGCAGTACTTC.

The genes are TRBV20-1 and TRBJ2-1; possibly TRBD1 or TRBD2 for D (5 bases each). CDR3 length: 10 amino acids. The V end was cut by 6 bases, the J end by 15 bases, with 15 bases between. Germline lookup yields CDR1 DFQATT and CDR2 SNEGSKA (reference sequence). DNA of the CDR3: TGCAGTGCGAACCGGGACCGTCGGTTCTTC. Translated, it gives CSANRDRRFF.

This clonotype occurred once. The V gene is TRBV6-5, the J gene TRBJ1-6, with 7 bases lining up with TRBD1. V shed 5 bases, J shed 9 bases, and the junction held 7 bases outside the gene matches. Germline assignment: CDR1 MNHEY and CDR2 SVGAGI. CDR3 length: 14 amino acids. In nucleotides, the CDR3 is TGTGCCAGCAGTCGACAGGGAAAGGGTTCACCCCTCCACTTT. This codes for CASSRQGKGSPLHF.

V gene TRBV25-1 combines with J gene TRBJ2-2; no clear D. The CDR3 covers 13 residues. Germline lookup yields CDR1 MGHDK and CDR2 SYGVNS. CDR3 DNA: TGTGCTTCGGGCACGGTTTTCGTCGGGGAGCTGTTTTTT. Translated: CASGTVFVGELFF.

CDR3 DNA: TGTGCCAGCAGCCTCTTAGCGGGGATCTCCTACGAGCAGTACTTC. Translated, it gives CASSLLAGISYEQYF. This chain joins TRBV2 and TRBJ2-7; the match to TRBD2 covers 8 bases. Trimming removed 6 bases from V and 0 bases from J; junction bases left unmatched: 7. CDR1 SNHLY and CDR2 FYNNEI come from the germline V gene. The CDR3 length is 15 residues.

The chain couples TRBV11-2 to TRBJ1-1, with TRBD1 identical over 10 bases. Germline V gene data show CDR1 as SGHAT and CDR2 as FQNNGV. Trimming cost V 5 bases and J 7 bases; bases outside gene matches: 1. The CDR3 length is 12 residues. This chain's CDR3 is CASSGDRGEAFF. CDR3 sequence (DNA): TGTGCCAGCAGCGGGGACAGGGGTGAAGCTTTCTTT.

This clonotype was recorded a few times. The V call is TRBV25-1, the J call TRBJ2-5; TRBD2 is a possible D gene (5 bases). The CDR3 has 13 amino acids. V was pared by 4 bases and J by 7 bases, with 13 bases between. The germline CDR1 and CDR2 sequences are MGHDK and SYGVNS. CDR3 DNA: TGTGCCAGCAGTGTTACTAGTGGCGGGACCCAGTACTTC. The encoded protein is CASSVTSGGTQYF.

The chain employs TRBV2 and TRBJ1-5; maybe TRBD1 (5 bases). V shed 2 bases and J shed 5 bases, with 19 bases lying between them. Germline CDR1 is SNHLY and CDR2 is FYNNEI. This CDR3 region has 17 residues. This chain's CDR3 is CASSEKKRQLYDQPQHF. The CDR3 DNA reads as TGTGCCAGCAGTGAAAAAAAACGACAGCTTTACGATCAGCCCCAGCATTTT.

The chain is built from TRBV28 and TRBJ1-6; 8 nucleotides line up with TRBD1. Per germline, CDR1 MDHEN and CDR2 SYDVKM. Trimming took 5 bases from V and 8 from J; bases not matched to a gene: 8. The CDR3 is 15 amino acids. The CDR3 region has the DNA TGTGCCAGCAGTCTCCCAGGGGGCGCGTATTCACCCCTCCACTTT. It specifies CASSLPGGAYSPLHF.

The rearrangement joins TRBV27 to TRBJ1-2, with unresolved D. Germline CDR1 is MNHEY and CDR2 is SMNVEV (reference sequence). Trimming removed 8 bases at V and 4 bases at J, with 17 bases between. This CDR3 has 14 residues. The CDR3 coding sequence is TGTGCCAGCGGAATGTCCGGGGTAGCCTATGGCTACACCTTC. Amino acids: CASGMSGVAYGYTF.

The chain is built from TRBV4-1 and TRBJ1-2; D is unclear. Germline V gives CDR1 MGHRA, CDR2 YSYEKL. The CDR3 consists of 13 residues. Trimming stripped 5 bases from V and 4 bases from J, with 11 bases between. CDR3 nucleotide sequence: TGCGCCAGCAGCGAGATAAACAGCTATGGCTACACCTTC. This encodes CASSEINSYGYTF.